What follows are 8 T cell receptor beta chains derived from one specimen sequenced in a study of identical twins. MiXCR was run by TCRdb on the 5' RACE reads, yielding one entry per CDR3 protein. The table records about 530,000 distinct CDR3 sequences, nearly 15% of them present only once. These data also featured in a second study, about yellow fever vaccine responses in identical twins.

Material for sequencing was CD4+ T cells sorted from blood. These receptors came from a woman aged 18-35 years in good health.

The V and J genes are TRBV12-3 or TRBV12-4 and TRBJ2-1; perhaps D is TRBD1 or TRBD2 (6 bases each). The CDR3 has 17 residues. The V end lost 1 base, the J end lost 4 bases, and 17 bases lay between the germline ends. The CDR3 DNA is TGTGCCAGCAGTTTAGGCGATAGGGGGGCTTTATACAATGAGCAGTTCTTC. This codes for CASSLGDRGALYNEQFF.

V gene TRBV5-1 combines with J gene TRBJ2-1; possibly TRBD1 or TRBD2 for D (6 bases each). Trimming removed 3 bases at V and 13 bases at J, with 17 bases between. This CDR3 has 13 amino acids. The germline V gene encodes CDR1 SGHRS and CDR2 YFSETQ. The CDR3 sequence: CASSSVGGRTQFF. CDR3 coding DNA: TGCGCCAGCAGCTCCGTGGGGGGCCGCACTCAGTTCTTC.

This clonotype was seen a few times. The CDR3 protein is CASSPYDTGELFF. The CDR3 coding sequence is TGCGCCAGCAGCCCCTATGACACCGGGGAGCTGTTTTTT. The J gene is TRBJ2-2, the V gene TRBV5-1; D not certain. Trimming left V 4 bases short and J 3 bases short, with 7 bases between. This CDR3 is 13 amino acids long. Looked up from germline, CDR1 is SGHRS and CDR2 is YFSETQ.

The gene calls are TRBV12-3 or TRBV12-4 and TRBJ2-7; 8 bases fit TRBD2. This CDR3 comprises 14 residues. J lost 4 bases, V lost 4 bases, and 6 bases had no gene match. The CDR3 spells CASSYLGRGYEQYF. The CDR3 DNA is TGTGCCAGCAGTTATCTCGGGAGGGGGTACGAGCAGTACTTC.

This clonotype has just a few counts. The V call is TRBV5-6, the J call TRBJ2-1; either TRBD1 or TRBD2 may fit D (5 bases each). Trimming took off 3 bases at V and 5 bases at J, with 15 bases between the two ends. CDR1 is SGHDT, CDR2 YYEEEE, per germline. This CDR3 comprises 15 residues. CDR3 amino acids: CASSSSLRDDNEQFF. The CDR3 region has the DNA TGTGCCAGCAGCTCGTCCCTCAGGGACGACAATGAGCAGTTCTTC.

In this sample, this clonotype turned up a few times. The CDR3 DNA reads TGTGCCAGCAGTGCGGACAGTGCGACCTACGAGCAGTACTTC. It codes for CASSADSATYEQYF. The chain recombines TRBV6-1 with TRBJ2-7, with D possibly matching TRBD1 (6 bases). Trimming left V 4 bases short and J 2 bases short, with 12 bases between. The V gene's germline CDR1 is MNHNS and CDR2 SASEGT. The CDR3 covers 14 residues.

This clonotype showed up just a few times. The V and J genes are TRBV2 and TRBJ1-1, with D maybe TRBD1 (5 bases). This CDR3 is 14 amino acids long. V gave up 7 bases and J gave up 2 bases, with 14 bases separating them. Germline lookup yields CDR1 SNHLY and CDR2 FYNNEI. The CDR3 reads CASTTRQRNTEAFF. In DNA form, the CDR3 reads TGTGCCAGCACTACGAGACAGAGAAACACTGAAGCTTTCTTT.

Only a few counts were recorded for this clonotype. The V call is TRBV3-1, the J call TRBJ2-2; D gene unclear. V lost 7 bases and J lost 6, with 15 bases in between. Germline assignment: CDR1 LGHDT and CDR2 YNNKEL (reference sequence). This CDR3 contains 14 residues. The DNA for the CDR3 is TGTGCCAGCAAGGAAAGCCCGACTCCCGGGGAGCTGTTTTTT. This codes for CASKESPTPGELFF.